One sample yielded the 25 T cell receptor beta chains listed below, sequenced in a study of glioma-infiltrating T cells after dendritic cell vaccination. Clones were sequenced by immunoSEQ multiplex PCR, and TCRdb holds only the in-frame ones, with some missing. The table records approximately 100,000 clones, about 80% of them present only once. This specimen consisted of blood, obtained before dendritic cell vaccination. The receptors stem from a human donor with glioblastoma.

V usage is TRBV4-1 and J usage is TRBJ1-2, with D tentatively TRBD1 (5 bases). Germline CDR1 is MGHRA and CDR2 is YSYEKL. The CDR3 contains 15 residues. Trimming took 2 bases from V and 7 from J, leaving 17 bases between them. The DNA of the CDR3 is TGCGCCAGCAGCCAATCTACGGGTCAGGGAAGTGGCTACACCTTC. Translation: CASSQSTGQGSGYTF.

The chain recombines TRBV2 with TRBJ1-2; the D is unclear. The CDR3 totals 14 residues. Germline CDR1 SNHLY, CDR2 FYNNEI. Trimming removed 3 bases at V and 6 bases at J, with 14 bases between. The CDR3 loop reads CASSDRERGHGYTF. Here the CDR3 DNA reads TGTGCCAGCAGTGATCGAGAGAGAGGCCATGGCTACACCTTC.

The rearrangement joins TRBV30 to TRBJ1-4, with D tentatively TRBD1 (5 bases). Per the germline V gene, CDR1 is GTSNPN and CDR2 is SVGIG (reference sequence). The CDR3 runs to 13 residues. V lost 8 bases to trimming and J lost 5 bases, with 15 bases between them. CDR3 sequence (DNA): TGTGCCCTGGGGTGGGGGGGAAATGAAAAACTGTTTTTT. Its protein product is CALGWGGNEKLFF. Full variable domain (rest looked up from reference TRBV30 and TRBJ1-4): SQTIHQWPATLVQPVGSPLSLECTVEGTSNPNLYWYRQAAGRGLQLLFYSVGIGQISSEVPQNLSASRPQDRQFILSSKKLLLSDSGFYLCALGWGGNEKLFFGSGTQLSVL.

The CDR3 nucleotides read TGTGCCAGCAGCCTCGGGATGGGAAGTCTCCACTTT. Translated, it gives CASSLGMGSLHF. The chain joins TRBV5-8 to TRBJ1-6; D is uncertain. CDR3 length: 12 residues. V was trimmed by 4 bases and J by 16 bases, leaving 15 bases between them. CDR1 is SGHTS and CDR2 is YDEGEE in the germline V gene.

V is TRBV19 and J is TRBJ1-1, with TRBD1 identical over 7 bases. V shed 4 bases and J 4 bases; nucleotides not matched to a gene: 6. The length of the CDR3 is 14 residues. In germline, CDR1 is LNHDA, CDR2 SQIVND (reference sequence). CDR3: CASSNRGSGTEAFF. CDR3 bases: TGTGCCAGTAGTAACAGGGGATCCGGCACTGAAGCTTTCTTT.

This chain uses TRBV5-1 with TRBJ1-3, with D maybe TRBD1 (5 bases). Trimming stripped 4 bases from V and 5 bases from J, with 16 bases between. The CDR3 runs to 15 residues. The V gene's germline CDR1 is SGHRS and CDR2 YFSETQ. CDR3 residues: CASSGRGQGRNTIYF. CDR3 DNA sequence: TGCGCCAGCAGCGGGCGTGGGCAGGGAAGAAACACCATATATTTT.

The V and J genes are TRBV25-1 and TRBJ2-2, with 8 bases lining up with TRBD2. Germline CDR1 is MGHDK and CDR2 is SYGVNS. V shed 2 bases and J 4 bases; nucleotides not matched to a gene: 6. The CDR3 has 16 residues. The CDR3 is CASSETGRGTTGELFF. The CDR3 DNA sequence: TGTGCCAGCAGTGAAACCGGGAGGGGCACCACCGGGGAGCTGTTTTTT.

The CDR3 sequence is CASSKAGLQVLYGYTF. CDR3 in DNA: TGTGCCAGCAGCAAAGCCGGCCTACAGGTCCTCTATGGCTACACCTTC. This chain links TRBV21-1 with TRBJ1-2; TRBD1 is the table's D call, not checked against the DNA. TRBV21-1 is described as a pseudogene. The CDR3 runs to 16 residues.

This clone was detected once. The rearrangement joins TRBV19 to TRBJ2-7, with D possibly TRBD1 on 5 matching bases. This CDR3 contains 14 residues. CDR1 and CDR2 (germline): LNHDA, SQIVND (reference sequence). Deletions cut 4 bases from V and 1 base from J, with 11 bases between. This CDR3 reads CASSTQTGSYEQYF. The CDR3 DNA sequence: TGTGCCAGTAGTACCCAAACAGGTTCCTACGAGCAGTACTTC.

This clone appeared once. The V and J genes are TRBV5-1 and TRBJ2-7, with 8 bases matching TRBD1. Germline CDR1 reads SGHRS; CDR2 reads YFSETQ. With 3 bases clipped from V and 5 bases from J, the junction kept 7 bases outside the gene matches. CDR3 length equals 14 residues. Here the CDR3 reads CASSSMDRVDEQYF. Written as DNA, the CDR3 is TGCGCCAGCAGCTCGATGGACAGGGTTGACGAGCAGTACTTC. The variable domain in full, completed from reference TRBV5-1 and TRBJ2-7, reads KAGVTQTPRYLIKTRGQQVTLSCSPISGHRSVSWYQQTPGQGLQFLFEYFSETQRNKGNFPGRFSGRQFSNSRSEMNVSTLELGDSALYLCASSSMDRVDEQYFGPGTRLTVT.

The rearrangement uses TRBV6-1 and TRBJ1-4; D remains ambiguous. With 2 bases removed from V and 11 bases from J, the gap between germline ends came to 21 bases. Germline assignment: CDR1 MNHNS and CDR2 SASEGT. The CDR3 is 16 amino acids. CDR3 sequence (DNA): TGTGCCAGCAGTGAATACCGGGTACTGCCGATTGATAAACTGTTTTTT. Amino acids: CASSEYRVLPIDKLFF.

This rearrangement joins TRBV9 to TRBJ2-4, with TRBD2 identical over 7 bases. The V segment lost 3 bases and the J segment 0 bases; nucleotides outside the gene matches: 6. The CDR3 covers 16 residues. The V gene's germline CDR1 is SGDLS and CDR2 YYNGEE. The CDR3 reads CASSGPGGLAKNIQYF. In DNA form, the CDR3 reads TGTGCCAGCAGCGGACCCGGGGGGTTAGCCAAAAACATTCAGTACTTC.

This rearrangement joins TRBV5-1 to TRBJ2-7; 9 bases are a match to TRBD1. CDR3 length equals 14 residues. The germline CDR1 and CDR2 sequences are SGHRS and YFSETQ. Trimming at V came to 4 bases and at J to 5 bases, leaving 7 bases not matched to a gene. The CDR3 DNA reads as TGCGCCAGCAGCCCGGGACAGGGAGTACACGAGCAGTACTTC. Amino acid sequence: CASSPGQGVHEQYF.

This clone was seen once. The sample carries other DNA sequences with the same CDR3. V and J are TRBV28 and TRBJ1-5, with a possible D match to TRBD1 (5 bases). CDR3 size: 14 residues. The V gene's germline CDR1 is MDHEN and CDR2 SYDVKM. V dropped 2 bases and J dropped 1 base, with 6 bases sitting between them. CDR3 coding DNA: TGTGCCAGCAGTTTAGGGGGGAGCAATCAGCCCCAGCATTTT. This sequence encodes CASSLGGSNQPQHF.

This clone was detected a few times. CDR3 coding DNA: TGTGCCAGCAGCCCTCTAGCGGGGAGATTGTACGAGCAGTACTTC. Protein sequence: CASSPLAGRLYEQYF. The chain carries TRBV11-2 and TRBJ2-7; TRBD2 aligns across 9 bases. The CDR3 is 15 amino acids. Trimming cost V 5 bases and J 4 bases; bases outside gene matches: 9. Germline CDR1 is SGHAT and CDR2 is FQNNGV.

This CDR3 is CASSSPETGYGYTF. The DNA of the CDR3 is TGTGCCAGCAGCTCCCCGGAGACCGGCTATGGCTACACCTTC. This sequence joins TRBV11-2 and TRBJ1-2; D ambiguous. The V end was cut by 4 bases, the J end by 4 bases, with 13 bases between. Germline CDR1 is SGHAT and CDR2 is FQNNGV. This CDR3 has 14 amino acids.

V and J are TRBV7-6 and TRBJ2-6, with D perhaps TRBD2 (5 bases). V was trimmed by 3 bases and J by 3 bases, leaving 12 bases between them. The CDR3 contains 16 residues. Germline-derived CDR1 and CDR2 are SGHVS and FNYEAQ. CDR3 sequence reads: CASSLSSEGGANVLTF. DNA of the CDR3: TGTGCCAGCAGCTTGAGTAGCGAGGGTGGGGCCAACGTCCTGACTTTC. The variable domain in full, completed from reference TRBV7-6 and TRBJ2-6, reads GAGVSQSPRYKVTKRGQDVALRCDPISGHVSLYWYRQALGQGPEFLTYFNYEAQQDKSGLPNDRFSAERPEGSISTLTIQRTEQRDSAMYRCASSLSSEGGANVLTFGAGSRLTVL.

This clone came up a few times. This chain uses TRBV18 with TRBJ2-7; 11 bases align to TRBD1. V was pared by 2 bases and J by 7 bases, with 13 bases of the junction left unmatched. CDR1 is KGHSH and CDR2 is LQKENI in the germline V gene. This CDR3 is 17 amino acids long. The CDR3 DNA reads as TGTGCCAGCTCACCAACTATTGGACAGGGGGCTTTTTTGGAGCAGTACTTC. Its translation: CASSPTIGQGAFLEQYF. The full variable domain, its missing parts supplied by reference TRBV18 and TRBJ2-7, is NAGVMQNPRHLVRRRGQEARLRCSPMKGHSHVYWYRQLPEEGLKFMVYLQKENIIDESGMPKERFSAEFPKEGPSILRIQQVVRGDSAAYFCASSPTIGQGAFLEQYFGPGTRLTVT.

The CDR3 spells CASSVGLSVADTQYF. The CDR3 DNA reads TGTGCCAGCAGCGTAGGACTTTCTGTGGCAGATACGCAGTATTTT. V is TRBV9 and J is TRBJ2-3; D call uncertain. The CDR3 runs 15 residues. CDR1 SGDLS and CDR2 YYNGEE come from the germline V gene. V lost 0 bases to trimming and J lost 4 bases, with 12 bases between them.

In nucleotides, the CDR3 is TGTGCCAGCAGCAGGGGTCCGCCAGGCGATACGCAGTATTTT. Translation gives CASSRGPPGDTQYF. This rearrangement joins TRBV11-2 to TRBJ2-3, with TRBD1 as a possible D gene (5 bases). V was shortened by 5 bases and J by 6 bases, with 15 bases between the two germline ends. Germline V gene sequence: CDR1 SGHAT, CDR2 FQNNGV. This CDR3 has 14 amino acids.

The chain recombines TRBV5-5 with TRBJ1-4; 7 bases agree with TRBD1. V dropped 4 bases and J dropped 6; count of bases not matched to a gene: 12. CDR3 length: 16 residues. Looked up from germline, CDR1 is SGHKS and CDR2 is YYEKEE (reference sequence). CDR3 amino acids: CASSKLPGQLDEKLFF. CDR3 sequence (DNA): TGTGCCAGCAGCAAACTCCCGGGACAGCTGGATGAAAAACTGTTTTTT.

J is TRBJ2-1 and V is TRBV5-1; 14 bases line up with TRBD2. V dropped 5 bases and J dropped 6; count of bases not matched to a gene: 4. Germline CDR1 is SGHRS and CDR2 is YFSETQ. The CDR3 runs 15 residues. The CDR3 sequence is CASSSGTSGGNEQFF. The CDR3 DNA reads TGCGCCAGCAGTTCCGGGACTAGCGGGGGCAATGAGCAGTTCTTC.

This clone showed up just a few times. V usage is TRBV30 and J usage is TRBJ1-1; 10 nucleotides line up with TRBD1. CDR1 and CDR2 from the germline V gene are GTSNPN and SVGIG (reference sequence). After removal of 3 bases from V and 5 bases from J, the junction contained 6 bases not matched to a gene. The CDR3 is made up of 14 amino acids. The CDR3 region is CAWSMTGGETEAFF. In DNA form, the CDR3 reads TGTGCCTGGAGCATGACAGGGGGCGAAACTGAAGCTTTCTTT.

The chain recombines TRBV11-2 with TRBJ2-7, with 9 bases matching TRBD2. The CDR3 consists of 14 residues. The junction had 1 base not matched to a gene; V was cut back by 1 base and J by 3 bases. Germline V CDR1 and CDR2: SGHAT, FQNNGV. The CDR3 sequence is CASSLGTSDYEQYF. CDR3 DNA: TGTGCCAGCAGCTTAGGGACTAGCGACTACGAGCAGTACTTC.

This clone was recorded once. This rearrangement joins TRBV4-2 to TRBJ2-3; TRBD2 might be the D (5 bases). Germline V gene data show CDR1 as LGHNA and CDR2 as YNFKEQ. V was pared by 3 bases and J by 1 base, with 20 bases between. This CDR3 has 18 residues. The CDR3 nucleotides are TGTGCCAGCAGCCAGGTCCGCCATCTAGCTACTGGCACAGATACGCAGTATTTT. This translates into CASSQVRHLATGTDTQYF.